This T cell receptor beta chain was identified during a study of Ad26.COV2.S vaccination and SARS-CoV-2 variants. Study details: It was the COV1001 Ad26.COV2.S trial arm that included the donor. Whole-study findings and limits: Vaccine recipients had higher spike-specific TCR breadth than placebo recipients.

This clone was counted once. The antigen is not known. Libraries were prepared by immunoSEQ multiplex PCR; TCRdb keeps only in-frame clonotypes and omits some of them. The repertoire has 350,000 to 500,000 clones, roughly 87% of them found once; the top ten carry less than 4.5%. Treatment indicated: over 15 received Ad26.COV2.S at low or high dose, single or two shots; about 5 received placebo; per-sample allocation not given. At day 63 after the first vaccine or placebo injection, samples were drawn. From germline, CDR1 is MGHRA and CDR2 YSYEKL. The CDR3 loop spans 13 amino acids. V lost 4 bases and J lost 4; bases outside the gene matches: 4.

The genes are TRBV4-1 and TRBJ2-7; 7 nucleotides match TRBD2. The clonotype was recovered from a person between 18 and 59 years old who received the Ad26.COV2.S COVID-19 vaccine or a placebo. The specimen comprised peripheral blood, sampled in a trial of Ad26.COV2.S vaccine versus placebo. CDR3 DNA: TGCGCCAGCAGCCCTAGCGGACCGTACGAGCAGTACTTC. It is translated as CASSPSGPYEQYF.